This entry describes one T cell receptor beta chain. Per the study methods: Using reference gene primer amplification, nucleated cell counts were estimated. Assay: immunoSEQ multiplex PCR; the TCRdb copy retains only in-frame clones and omits some. V and J calls and clone size are given by that table; D and trimming were obtained from the DNA. The sample holds about 170,000 clones, 80% to 90% seen once. The entry originates in a study of blood T cell repertoires in COVID-19. The TCR comes from a woman at least 80 years old with acute or convalescent COVID-19. Material for sequencing was peripheral blood.

CDR3 amino acids: CASSQSRGGPTDTQYF. The CDR3 DNA reads as TGTGCCAGCAGCCAAAGCCGGGGGGGCCCCACAGATACGCAGTATTTT. The J gene is TRBJ2-3, the V gene TRBV4-2; 8 bases are shared with TRBD2. The CDR3 extends over 16 amino acids. The V gene's germline CDR1 is LGHNA and CDR2 YNFKEQ. The V segment lost 2 bases and the J segment 2 bases; nucleotides outside the gene matches: 6.